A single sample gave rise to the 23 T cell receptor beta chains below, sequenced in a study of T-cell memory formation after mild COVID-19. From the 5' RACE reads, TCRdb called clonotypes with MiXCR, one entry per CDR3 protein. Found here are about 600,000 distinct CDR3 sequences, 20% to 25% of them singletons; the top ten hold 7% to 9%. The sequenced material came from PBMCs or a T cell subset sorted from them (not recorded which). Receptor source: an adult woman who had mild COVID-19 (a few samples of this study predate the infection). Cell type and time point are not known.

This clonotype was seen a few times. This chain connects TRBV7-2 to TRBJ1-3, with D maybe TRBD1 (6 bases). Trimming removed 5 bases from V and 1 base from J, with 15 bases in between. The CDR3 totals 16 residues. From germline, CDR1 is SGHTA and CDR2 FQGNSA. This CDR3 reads CASSLTGSLSGNTIYF. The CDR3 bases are TGTGCCAGCAGCCTCACAGGGAGCCTTTCTGGAAACACCATATATTTT. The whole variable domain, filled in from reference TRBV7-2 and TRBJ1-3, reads GAGVSQSPSNKVTEKGKDVELRCDPISGHTALYWYRQSLGQGLEFLIYFQGNSAPDKSGLPSDRFSAERTGGSVSTLTIQRTQQEDSAVYLCASSLTGSLSGNTIYFGEGSWLTVV.

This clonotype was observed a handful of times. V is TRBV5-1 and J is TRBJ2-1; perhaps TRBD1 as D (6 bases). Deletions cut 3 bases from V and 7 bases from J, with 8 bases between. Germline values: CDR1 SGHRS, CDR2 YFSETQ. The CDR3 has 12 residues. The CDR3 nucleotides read TGCGCCAGCAGCTACAGGGAGAATGAGCAGTTCTTC. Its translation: CASSYRENEQFF.

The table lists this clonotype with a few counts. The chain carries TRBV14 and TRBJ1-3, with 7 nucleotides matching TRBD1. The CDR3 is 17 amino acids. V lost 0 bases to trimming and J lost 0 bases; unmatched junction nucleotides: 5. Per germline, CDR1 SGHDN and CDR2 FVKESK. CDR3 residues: CASSQEGQKDSGNTIYF. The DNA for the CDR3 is TGTGCCAGCAGCCAAGAGGGACAGAAAGACTCTGGAAACACCATATATTTT.

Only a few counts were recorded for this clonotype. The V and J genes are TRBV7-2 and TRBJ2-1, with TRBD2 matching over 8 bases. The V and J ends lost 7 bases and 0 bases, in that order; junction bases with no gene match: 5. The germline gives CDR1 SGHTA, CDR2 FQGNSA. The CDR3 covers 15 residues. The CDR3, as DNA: TGTGCCAGCATCCTCGGGGGGGCCTCCTACAATGAGCAGTTCTTC. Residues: CASILGGASYNEQFF.

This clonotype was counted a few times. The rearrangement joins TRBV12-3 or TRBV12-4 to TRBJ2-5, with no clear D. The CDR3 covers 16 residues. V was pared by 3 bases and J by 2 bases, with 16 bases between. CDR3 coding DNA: TGTGCCAGCAGTTTCTGGGCAAACCATAATCAAGAGACCCAGTACTTC. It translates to CASSFWANHNQETQYF.

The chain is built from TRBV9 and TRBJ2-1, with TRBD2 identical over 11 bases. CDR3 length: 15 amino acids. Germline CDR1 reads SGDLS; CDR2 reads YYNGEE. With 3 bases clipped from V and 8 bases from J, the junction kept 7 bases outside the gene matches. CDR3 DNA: TGTGCCAGCAGCGGATTAGCGGGGGGGCCTCATGAGCAGTTCTTC. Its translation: CASSGLAGGPHEQFF.

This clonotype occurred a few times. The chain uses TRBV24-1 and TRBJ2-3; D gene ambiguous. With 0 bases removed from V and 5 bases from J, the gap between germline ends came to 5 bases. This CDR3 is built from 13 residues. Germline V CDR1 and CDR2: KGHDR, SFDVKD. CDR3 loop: CATSDLGEDTQYF. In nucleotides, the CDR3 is TGTGCCACCAGTGATTTGGGGGAAGATACGCAGTATTTT.

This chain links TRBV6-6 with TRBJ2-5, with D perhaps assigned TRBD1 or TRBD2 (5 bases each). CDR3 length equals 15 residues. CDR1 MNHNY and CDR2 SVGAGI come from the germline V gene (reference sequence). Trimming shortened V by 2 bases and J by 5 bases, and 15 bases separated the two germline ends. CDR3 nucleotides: TGTGCCAGCAGTTACAATTGGGGACCGGGGGAGACCCAGTACTTC. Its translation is CASSYNWGPGETQYF.

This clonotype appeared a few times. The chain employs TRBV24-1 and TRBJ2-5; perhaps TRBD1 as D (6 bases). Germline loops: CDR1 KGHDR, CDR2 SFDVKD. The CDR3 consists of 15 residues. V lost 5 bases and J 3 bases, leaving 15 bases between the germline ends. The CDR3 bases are TGTGCCACCAGTGCCCTTCAGGCAGGGGAAGAGACCCAGTACTTC. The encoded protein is CATSALQAGEETQYF.

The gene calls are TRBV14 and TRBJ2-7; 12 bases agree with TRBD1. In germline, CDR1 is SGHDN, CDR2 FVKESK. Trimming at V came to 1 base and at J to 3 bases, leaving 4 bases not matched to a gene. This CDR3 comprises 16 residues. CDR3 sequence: CASSQVGTGGFYEQYF. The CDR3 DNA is TGTGCCAGCAGCCAAGTCGGGACAGGGGGCTTCTACGAGCAGTACTTC.

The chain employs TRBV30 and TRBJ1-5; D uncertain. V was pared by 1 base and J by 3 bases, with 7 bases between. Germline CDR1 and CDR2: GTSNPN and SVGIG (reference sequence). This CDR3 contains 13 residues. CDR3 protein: CAWSEQDNQPQHF. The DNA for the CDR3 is TGTGCCTGGAGTGAGCAGGACAATCAGCCCCAGCATTTT.

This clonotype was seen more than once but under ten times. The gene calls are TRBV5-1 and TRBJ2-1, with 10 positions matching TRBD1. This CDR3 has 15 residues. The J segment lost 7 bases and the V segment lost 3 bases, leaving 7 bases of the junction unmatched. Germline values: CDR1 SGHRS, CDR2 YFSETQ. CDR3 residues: CASSSGTGEVNEQFF. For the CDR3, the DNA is TGCGCCAGCAGCTCAGGGACAGGGGAAGTAAATGAGCAGTTCTTC.

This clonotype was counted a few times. CDR3 in amino acids: CATSDGGHEKREQFF. The CDR3 DNA is TGTGCCACCAGTGATGGGGGACATGAGAAGCGTGAGCAGTTCTTC. The rearrangement links TRBV24-1 to TRBJ2-1, with D perhaps matching TRBD1 (6 bases). The CDR3 spans 15 residues. The V and J ends lost 3 bases and 9 bases respectively, with 17 bases between them. CDR1 and CDR2 from the germline V gene are KGHDR and SFDVKD.

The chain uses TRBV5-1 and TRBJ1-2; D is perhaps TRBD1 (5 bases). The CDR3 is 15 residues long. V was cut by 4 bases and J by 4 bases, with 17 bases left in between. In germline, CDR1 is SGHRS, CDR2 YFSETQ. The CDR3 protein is CASSPSGRPIYGYTF. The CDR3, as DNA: TGCGCCAGCAGCCCCTCAGGGCGCCCAATCTATGGCTACACCTTC.

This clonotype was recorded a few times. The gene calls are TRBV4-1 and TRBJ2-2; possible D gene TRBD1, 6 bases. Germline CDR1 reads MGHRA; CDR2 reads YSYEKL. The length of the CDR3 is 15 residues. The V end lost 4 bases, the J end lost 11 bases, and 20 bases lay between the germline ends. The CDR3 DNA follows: TGCGCCAGCAGCCCCAGACCCGGACAGACCCTCGAGCTGTTTTTT. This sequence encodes CASSPRPGQTLELFF.

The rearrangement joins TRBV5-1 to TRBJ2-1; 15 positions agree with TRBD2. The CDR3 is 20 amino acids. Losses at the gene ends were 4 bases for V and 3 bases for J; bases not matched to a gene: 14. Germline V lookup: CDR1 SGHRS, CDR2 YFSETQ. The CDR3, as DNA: TGCGCCAGCAGCCCACTCCCCCCGGGACTAGCGGGGGGAAGCTACAATGAGCAGTTCTTC. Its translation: CASSPLPPGLAGGSYNEQFF.

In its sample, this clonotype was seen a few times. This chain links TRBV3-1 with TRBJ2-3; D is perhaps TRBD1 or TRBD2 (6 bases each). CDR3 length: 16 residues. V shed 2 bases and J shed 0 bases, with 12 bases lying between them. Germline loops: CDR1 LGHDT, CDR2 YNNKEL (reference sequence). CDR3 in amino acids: CASSQHQGTSTDTQYF. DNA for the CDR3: TGTGCCAGCAGCCAACATCAGGGGACTAGCACAGATACGCAGTATTTT.

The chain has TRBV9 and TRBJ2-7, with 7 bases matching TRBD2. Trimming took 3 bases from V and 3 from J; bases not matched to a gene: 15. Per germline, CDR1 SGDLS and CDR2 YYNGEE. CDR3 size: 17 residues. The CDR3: CASSAGSSGAGVYEQYF. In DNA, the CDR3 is TGTGCCAGCAGCGCGGGGTCCAGCGGGGCGGGGGTCTACGAGCAGTACTTC.

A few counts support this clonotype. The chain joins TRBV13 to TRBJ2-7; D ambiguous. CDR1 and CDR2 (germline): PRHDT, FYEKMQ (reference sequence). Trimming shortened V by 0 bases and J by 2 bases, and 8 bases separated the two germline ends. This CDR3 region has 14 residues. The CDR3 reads CASSLGRFTYEQYF. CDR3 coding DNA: TGTGCCAGCAGCTTAGGCAGGTTTACCTACGAGCAGTACTTC.

CDR3 coding DNA: TGTGCCAGCAGCGACCAGCCGACAGGAAGTTACGAGCAGTACTTC. Protein sequence: CASSDQPTGSYEQYF. The chain joins TRBV5-6 to TRBJ2-7; tentative D call: TRBD1 (6 bases). V shed 4 bases and J shed 4 bases, with 18 bases lying between them. Germline lookup yields CDR1 SGHDT and CDR2 YYEEEE. The CDR3 spans 15 residues.

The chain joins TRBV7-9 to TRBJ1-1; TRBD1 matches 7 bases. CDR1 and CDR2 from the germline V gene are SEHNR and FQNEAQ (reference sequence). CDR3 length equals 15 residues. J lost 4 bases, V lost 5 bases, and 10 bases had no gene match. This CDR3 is CASSPNRGGGTEAFF. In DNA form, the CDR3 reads TGTGCCAGCAGCCCCAACAGGGGAGGGGGCACTGAAGCTTTCTTT.

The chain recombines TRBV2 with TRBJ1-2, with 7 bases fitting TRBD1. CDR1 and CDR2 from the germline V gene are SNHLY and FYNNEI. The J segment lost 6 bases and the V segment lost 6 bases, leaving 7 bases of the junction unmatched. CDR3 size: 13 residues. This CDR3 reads CASSRDRWDGYTF. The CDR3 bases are TGTGCCAGCAGCCGGGACAGATGGGATGGCTACACCTTC.

CDR3 DNA sequence: TGTGCCAGCAGTTACTCGCCAGCCACTGAAGCTTTCTTT. Its translation is CASSYSPATEAFF. The J gene is TRBJ1-1, the V gene TRBV6-5, with D uncertain. CDR1 and CDR2 (germline): MNHEY, SVGAGI. V was cut by 0 bases and J by 4 bases, with 6 bases left in between. The CDR3 length is 13 residues.